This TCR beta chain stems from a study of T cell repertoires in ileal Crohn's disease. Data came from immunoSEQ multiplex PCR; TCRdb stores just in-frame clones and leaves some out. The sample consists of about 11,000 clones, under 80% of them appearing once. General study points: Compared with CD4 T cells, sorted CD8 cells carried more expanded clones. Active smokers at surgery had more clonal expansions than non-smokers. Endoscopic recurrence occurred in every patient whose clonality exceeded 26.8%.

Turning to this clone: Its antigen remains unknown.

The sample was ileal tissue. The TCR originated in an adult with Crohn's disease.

The CDR3 DNA reads as TGTGCCAGCTCACCACGCCGGGGGACAACTAATGAAAAACTGTTTTTT. It is translated as CASSPRRGTTNEKLFF. The V and J genes are TRBV18 and TRBJ1-4; D perhaps matches TRBD1 (5 bases). Trimming removed 1 base at V and 0 bases at J, with 9 bases between. In germline, CDR1 is KGHSH, CDR2 LQKENI. The CDR3 spans 16 residues.